This TCR beta chain derives from a study of CD8+CD57+ T cells in acquired aplastic anemia. Study information: On average, sorted CD4+ and CD8+ cells gave approximately 3 ug of DNA.

All sequencing subjects had displayed CD8+CD57+ cell expansion on flow cytometry. Genomic DNA templated the TCR beta VDJ and CDR3 profiling. TCRdb reprocessed the reads via MiXCR and lists one record per CDR3 protein. The data show about 200,000 distinct CDR3 sequences, with roughly 45% seen just once and 15% to 20% held by the top ten. This TCR was sampled from a human donor with aplastic anemia. Sequences were obtained from sorted CD4+, CD8+, or CD8+CD57+ T cells (not recorded which) from PBMCs.

The CDR3 bases are TGTGCCAGCAGCTTAGGGACAGTCAACTACGAGCAGTACTTC. Residues: CASSLGTVNYEQYF. This rearrangement joins TRBV9 to TRBJ2-7, with 7 positions matching TRBD1. Unmatched junction bases numbered 7, after V lost 4 bases and J lost 3 bases. Germline CDR1 and CDR2: SGDLS and YYNGEE. The CDR3 consists of 14 residues.